Listed below are T cell receptor beta chains from one sample, sequenced in a study of neoadjuvant anti-PD-1 for oral cavity cancer. Assay: immunoSEQ multiplex PCR; the TCRdb copy retains only in-frame clones and omits some. The table includes 13,000 to 15,000 clones, 65% to 85% detected once. This specimen was PBMCs, taken after nivolumab (anti-PD-1) treatment. Receptors were obtained from a person between 40 and 85 years old with oral cavity squamous cell carcinoma. Both conserved end residues are trimmed from each CDR3.

>TRBV30|TRBJ2-2
AWRLGQGNTGELF
>TRBV19|TRBJ1-1
ASSTLSGGRTEAF
>TRBV6-1|TRBJ2-3
ASYGGSTDTQY
>TRBV6-5|TRBJ2-3
ASKTGVGRTDTQY
>TRBV5-4|TRBJ1-5
ASSLDQNQPQH
>TRBV7-9|TRBJ1-1
ASSRIASPTTAF
>TRBV19|TRBJ1-4
ASSTSGGREKLF
>TRBV4-1|TRBJ2-1
ASSQEGFSHNEQF
>TRBV19|TRBJ1-2
ASSITRGRGYT
>TRBV6-5|TRBJ1-4
ASSTAFNEKLF
>TRBV25-1|TRBJ1-1
ASSELLTGGSF
>TRBV2|TRBJ1-4
ASRDRGLEKLF
>TRBV6-5|TRBJ2-1
ASSLGRSNNEQF
>TRBV19|TRBJ1-2
ATSTGPNYGYT
>TRBV5-1|TRBJ2-3
ASSEGQRRDTQY
>TRBV7-9|TRBJ1-1
ASSPEGGTEAF
>TRBV28|TRBJ2-6
ASSLLSGANVLT
>TRBV5-3|TRBJ2-7
ARSFTGPFPGDYEQY
>TRBV6-6|TRBJ2-7
ASRLAAYEQY
>TRBV20-1|TRBJ2-7
SALVGYEQY
>TRBV7-9|TRBJ2-7
ASSFTGASSYEQY
>TRBV10-3|TRBJ2-2
AISESSSWLVGIGELF
>TRBV5-1|TRBJ1-1
ASSLVAGTNTEAF
>TRBV7-9|TRBJ2-3
ASSSRITDTQY
>TRBV28|TRBJ2-7
ASSSLGGTYEQY
>TRBV14|TRBJ2-7
ASSQDVVGEDTYEQY
>TRBV30|TRBJ1-4
AWRIGTADEKLF
>TRBV6-5|TRBJ2-5
ASSQGLALETQY
>TRBV6-1|TRBJ2-1
ASSEMHHEQF
>TRBV27|TRBJ2-1
ASSLYAATSGSYEQF
>TRBV30|TRBJ2-1
AWSPGLRDGEQF
>TRBV2|TRBJ1-2
ASRGQGYGYT
>TRBV9|TRBJ2-3
ASSGNTDTQY
>TRBV5-1|TRBJ1-4
ASSPGRINEKLF
>TRBV6-5|TRBJ2-6
ASRESGANVLT
>TRBV5-5|TRBJ2-1
ASSHFGRQAYNEQF
>TRBV7-8|TRBJ2-1
ACQAVSYNEQF
>TRBV7-6|TRBJ2-7
ASSFGTSGRFDEQY
>TRBV5-1|TRBJ1-1
ASSLSVQGSWVTEAF
>TRBV29-1|TRBJ2-1
SVVGQQRTNEQF
>TRBV2|TRBJ2-2
ASSAQGRWPSNTGELF
>TRBV5-4|TRBJ2-1
ASSLIGPIYNEQF
>TRBV2|TRBJ2-7
ASSEGTVTYEQY
>TRBV14|TRBJ1-2
ASSQDLGAYGYT
>TRBV4-2|TRBJ2-5
ASSQGGNQETQY
>TRBV6-1|TRBJ1-2
ASSEEAGGYGYT
>TRBV29-1|TRBJ2-1
SVEVMAAGGGYNEQF
>TRBV2|TRBJ1-1
ASSGETGGKAF
>TRBV6-1|TRBJ2-3
ASLPRPTDTQY
>TRBV7-8|TRBJ2-5
ASSLLPSGTQETQY
>TRBV11-2|TRBJ2-1
ASSATAGGEQF